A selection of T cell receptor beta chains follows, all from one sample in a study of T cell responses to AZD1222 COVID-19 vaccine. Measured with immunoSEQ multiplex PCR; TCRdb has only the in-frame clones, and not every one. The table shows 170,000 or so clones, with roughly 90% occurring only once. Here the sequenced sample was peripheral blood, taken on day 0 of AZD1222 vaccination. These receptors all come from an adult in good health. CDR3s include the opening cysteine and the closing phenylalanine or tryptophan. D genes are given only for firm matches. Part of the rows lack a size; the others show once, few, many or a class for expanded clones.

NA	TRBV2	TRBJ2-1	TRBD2	TGTGCCAGCAGTGCCGGGACTAGCGGCTACAATGAGCAGTTCTTC	CASSAGTSGYNEQFF
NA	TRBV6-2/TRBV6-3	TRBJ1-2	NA	TGTGCCAGCAGCCCGACAGGCAACTATGGCTACACCTTC	CASSPTGNYGYTF
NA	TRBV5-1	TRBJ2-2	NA	TGCGCCAGCAGCTTCGGGGCTAGTAGGACCGGGGAGCTGTTTTTT	CASSFGASRTGELFF
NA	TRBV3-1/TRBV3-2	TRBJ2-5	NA	TGTGCCAGCAGCCCATTTTTGGGGCAAGAGACCCAGTACTTC	CASSPFLGQETQYF
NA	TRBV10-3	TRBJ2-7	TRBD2	TGTGCCATCAGTGACATGGGACTAGCGGGAGGTTATCACGAGCAGTACTTC	CAISDMGLAGGYHEQYF
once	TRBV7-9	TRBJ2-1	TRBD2	TGTGCCAGCAGTACCGGGACTAGCAATGAGCAGTTCTTC	CASSTGTSNEQFF
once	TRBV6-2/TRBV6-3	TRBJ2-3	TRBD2	TGTGCCAGCAGCTCTACTAGCGGCTACACAGATACGCAGTATTTT	CASSSTSGYTDTQYF
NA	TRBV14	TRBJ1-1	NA	TGTGCCAGCAGCCCTATAGGCAGGGGCGCTGAAGCTTTCTTT	CASSPIGRGAEAFF
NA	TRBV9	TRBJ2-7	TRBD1	TGTGCCAGCAACACTGGGGGACAGGGAAACTACGAGCAGTACTTC	CASNTGGQGNYEQYF
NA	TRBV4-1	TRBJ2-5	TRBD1	TGCGCCAGCAGCCTAAAAGCGGGACAGGGAGGAGAGACCCAGTACTTC	CASSLKAGQGGETQYF
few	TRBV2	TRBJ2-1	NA	TGTGCCAGCCGAGGCCCTACCGGGGACCCCGCCTACAATGAGCAGTTCTTC	CASRGPTGDPAYNEQFF
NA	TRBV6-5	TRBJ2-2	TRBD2	TGTGCCAGCAGACTAGCGGGAGGGCTGCCCGGGGAGCTGTTTTTT	CASRLAGGLPGELFF
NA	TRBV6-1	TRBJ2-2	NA	TGTGCCAGCAGTGAAGGGGGCCAAATCAACACCGGGGAGCTGTTTTTT	CASSEGGQINTGELFF
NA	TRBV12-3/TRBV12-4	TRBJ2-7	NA	TGTGCCAGCAGTTTTCGAGTAGGGGAGCAGTACTTC	CASSFRVGEQYF
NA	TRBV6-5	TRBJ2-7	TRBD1	TGTGCCAGCAGTCTGCGACAGGGCGCAGACTACGAGCAGTACTTC	CASSLRQGADYEQYF
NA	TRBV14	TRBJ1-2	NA	TGTGCCAGCAGCCCCCGGGACCGTTACTATGGCTACACCTTC	CASSPRDRYYGYTF
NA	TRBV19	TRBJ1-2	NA	TGTGCCAGTAGTATAGGCGCGTCCTTCGGGGGGAACTATGGCTACACCTTC	CASSIGASFGGNYGYTF
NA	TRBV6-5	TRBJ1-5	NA	TGTGCCAGCAGTTACTCGGTAGGGCATCAGCCCCAGCATTTT	CASSYSVGHQPQHF
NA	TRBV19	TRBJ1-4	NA	TGTGCCAGTATAGGTGGGGCGACGGGGGAAAAACTGTTTTTT	CASIGGATGEKLFF
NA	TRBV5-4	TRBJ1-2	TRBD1	TGTGCCAGCAGCTCCCCCGGGACAGGGGCTAACTATGGCTACACCTTC	CASSSPGTGANYGYTF
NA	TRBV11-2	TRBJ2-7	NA	TGTGCCAGCAGCTTACACGGCCTTGTGAACCACGAGCAGTACTTC	CASSLHGLVNHEQYF
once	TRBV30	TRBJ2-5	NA	TGTGCCTGGAGTGTTCTGGAGACCCAGTACTTC	CAWSVLETQYF
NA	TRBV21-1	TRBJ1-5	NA	TGTGCCAGCCAAGAGGACAGGGAGTATAGCAATCAGCCCCAGCATTTT	CASQEDREYSNQPQHF
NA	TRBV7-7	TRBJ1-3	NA	TGTGCCAGCAGCTTAGGTCAGGACGATGGAAACACCATATATTTT	CASSLGQDDGNTIYF
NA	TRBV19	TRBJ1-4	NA	TGTGCCAGTAGTGGGCTGGGAGAAAAACTGTTTTTT	CASSGLGEKLFF
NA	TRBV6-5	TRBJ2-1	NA	TGTGCCAGCAGTTTCTCGACTACTTACAATGAGCAGTTCTTC	CASSFSTTYNEQFF
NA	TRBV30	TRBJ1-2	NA	TGTGCCTGGAGTCCCTACAGTTATGGCTACACCTTC	CAWSPYSYGYTF
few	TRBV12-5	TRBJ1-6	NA	TGTGCTAGTGGTTTTTTCGAGGCGGGGAGAGGCGATAATTCACCCCTCCACTTT	CASGFFEAGRGDNSPLHF
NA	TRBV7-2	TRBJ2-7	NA	TGTGCCAGCAGCTTCCAGGGAGCTAGCTTCGGCGAGCAGTACTTC	CASSFQGASFGEQYF